Below, one T cell receptor (beta chain) is given with its context. Its specificity is unknown. CDR1 ENHRY and CDR2 SYGVKD come from the germline V gene. The CDR3 runs to 12 residues. V dropped 7 bases and J dropped 4 bases, with 8 bases sitting between them. TCRdb reanalysed the reads using MiXCR and keeps one entry per CDR3 protein. The sample yields around 900,000 distinct CDR3 sequences, roughly 30% seen once. This record belongs to a study of T cell repertoires in cytomegalovirus infection. Study-wide context: In the study, CMV epitopes included recently identified HLA-C-restricted and well-studied HLA-B-restricted ones. A matching HLA type, together with CMV infection, was signaled by public TCR beta signatures.

Whole-study results and caveats: Ex vivo, HLA-C-restricted CMV-specific TCR beta clonotypes prevailed over the rest of the response.

The source is a human donor in good health (CMV status not recorded). Some clones in this sample may be carry-over from other donors' samples. The V gene is TRBV10-3, the J gene TRBJ1-5; D possibly corresponds to TRBD1 (5 bases). The sequences come from cultured CD8+ T cells from PBMCs, collected from culture after CMV antigen stimulation. CDR3 sequence (DNA): TGTGCCATCAAGGAGGGGAATCAGCCCCAGCATTTT. Translation gives CAIKEGNQPQHF.